This TCR beta chain was identified during a study of blood T cells in healthy people across ages. The V end lost 6 bases, the J end lost 0 bases, and 12 bases lay between the germline ends. CDR1 SQVTM and CDR2 ANQGSEA come from the germline V gene. The CDR3 loop spans 14 amino acids. The use of a sample-barcoded 5' primer and a J-beta primer mix characterized a second PCR of about 7 to 12 cycles. MiXCR was run by TCRdb on the 5' RACE reads, yielding one entry per CDR3 protein. The sample includes about 1.4 million distinct CDR3 sequences, approximately 63% of them seen just once. The TCR was taken from a man in his late teens or twenties in good health. The source material was blood. The chain is built from TRBV29-1 and TRBJ1-5; D gene uncertain. CDR3 sequence: CSVGWGDSNQPQHF. The CDR3 DNA sequence: TGCAGCGTGGGGTGGGGAGATAGCAATCAGCCCCAGCATTTT.